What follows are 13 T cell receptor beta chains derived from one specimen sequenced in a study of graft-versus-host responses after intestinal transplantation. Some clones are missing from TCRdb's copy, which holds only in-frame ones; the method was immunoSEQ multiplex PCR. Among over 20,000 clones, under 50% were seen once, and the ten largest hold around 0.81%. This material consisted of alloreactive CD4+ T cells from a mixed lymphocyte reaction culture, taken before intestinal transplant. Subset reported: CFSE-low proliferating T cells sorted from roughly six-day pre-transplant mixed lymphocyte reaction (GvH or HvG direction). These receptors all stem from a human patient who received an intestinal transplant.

CDR3 loop: CASQGDTEAFF. DNA for the CDR3: TGTGCCAGCCAAGGGGACACTGAAGCTTTCTTT. The chain links TRBV18 to TRBJ1-1; tentatively, D is TRBD1 (5 bases). The germline gives CDR1 KGHSH, CDR2 LQKENI. The CDR3 is 11 residues long. Trimming took 8 bases from V and 3 from J, leaving 7 bases between them. Complete variable domain (other parts from reference TRBV18 and TRBJ1-1): NAGVMQNPRHLVRRRGQEARLRCSPMKGHSHVYWYRQLPEEGLKFMVYLQKENIIDESGMPKERFSAEFPKEGPSILRIQQVVRGDSAAYFCASQGDTEAFFGQGTRLTVV.

The CDR3 is CASSLGTGKVGYTF. CDR3 coding DNA: TGTGCCAGCAGCTTGGGGACAGGGAAGGTCGGCTACACCTTC. The V call is TRBV2, the J call TRBJ1-2; 9 nucleotides agree with TRBD1. This CDR3 comprises 14 residues. V gave up 6 bases and J gave up 8 bases; unmatched junction bases: 10. Germline CDR1 reads SNHLY; CDR2 reads FYNNEI.

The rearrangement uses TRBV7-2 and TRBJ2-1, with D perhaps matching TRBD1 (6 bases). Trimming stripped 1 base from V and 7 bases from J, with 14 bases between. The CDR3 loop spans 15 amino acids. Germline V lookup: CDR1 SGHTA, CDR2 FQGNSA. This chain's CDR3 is CASSLGAGVVNEQFF. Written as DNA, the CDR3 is TGTGCCAGCAGCTTAGGAGCAGGGGTGGTGAATGAGCAGTTCTTC.

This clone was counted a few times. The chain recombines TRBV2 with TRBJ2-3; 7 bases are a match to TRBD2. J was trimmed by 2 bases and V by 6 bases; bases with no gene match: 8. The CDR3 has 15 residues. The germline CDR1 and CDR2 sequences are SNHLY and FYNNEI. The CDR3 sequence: CASSPQRGTTDTQYF. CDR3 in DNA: TGTGCCAGCAGCCCCCAGCGGGGAACCACAGATACGCAGTATTTT.

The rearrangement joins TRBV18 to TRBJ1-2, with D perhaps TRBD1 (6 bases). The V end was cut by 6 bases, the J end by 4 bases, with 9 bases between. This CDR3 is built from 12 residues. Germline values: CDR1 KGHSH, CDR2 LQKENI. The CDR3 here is CASSDRSYGYTF. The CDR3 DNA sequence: TGTGCCAGCTCTGACAGGTCCTATGGCTACACCTTC.

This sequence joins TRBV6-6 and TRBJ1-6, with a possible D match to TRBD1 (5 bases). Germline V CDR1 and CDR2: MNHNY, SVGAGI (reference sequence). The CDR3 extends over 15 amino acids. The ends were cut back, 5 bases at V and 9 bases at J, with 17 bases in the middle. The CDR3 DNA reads TGTGCCAGCAGTACAAAGGGGTTAGGCGGTTCACCCCTCCACTTT. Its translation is CASSTKGLGGSPLHF.

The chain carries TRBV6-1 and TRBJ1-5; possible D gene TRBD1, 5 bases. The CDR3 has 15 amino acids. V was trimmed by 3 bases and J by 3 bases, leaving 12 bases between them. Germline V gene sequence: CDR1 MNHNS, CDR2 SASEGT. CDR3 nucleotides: TGTGCCAGCAGTGACGGCAGGGCCCACAATCAGCCCCAGCATTTT. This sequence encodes CASSDGRAHNQPQHF.

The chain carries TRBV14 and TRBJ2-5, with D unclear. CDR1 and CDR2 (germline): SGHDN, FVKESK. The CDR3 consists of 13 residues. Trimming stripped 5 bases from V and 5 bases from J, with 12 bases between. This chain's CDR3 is CASSWNFGETQYF. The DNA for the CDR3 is TGTGCCAGCAGCTGGAATTTCGGGGAGACCCAGTACTTC.

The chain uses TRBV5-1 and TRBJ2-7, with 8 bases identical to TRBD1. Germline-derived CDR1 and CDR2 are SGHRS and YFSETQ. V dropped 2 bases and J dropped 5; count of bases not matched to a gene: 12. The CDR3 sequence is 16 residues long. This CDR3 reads CASSFIPTGGSDEQYF. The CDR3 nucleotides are TGCGCCAGCAGCTTCATTCCCACAGGGGGTTCGGACGAGCAGTACTTC.

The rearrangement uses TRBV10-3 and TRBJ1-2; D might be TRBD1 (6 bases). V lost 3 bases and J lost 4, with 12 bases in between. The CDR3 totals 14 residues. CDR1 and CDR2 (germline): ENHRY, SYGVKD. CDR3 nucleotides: TGTGCCATCAGTGACCGGGGGGGGCCCTATGGCTACACCTTC. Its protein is CAISDRGGPYGYTF.

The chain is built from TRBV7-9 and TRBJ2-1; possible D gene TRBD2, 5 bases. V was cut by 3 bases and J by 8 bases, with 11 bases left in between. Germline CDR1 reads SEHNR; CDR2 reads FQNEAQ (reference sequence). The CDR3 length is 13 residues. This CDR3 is CASSLNAGDEQFF. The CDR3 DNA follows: TGTGCCAGCAGCTTGAACGCCGGGGATGAGCAGTTCTTC.

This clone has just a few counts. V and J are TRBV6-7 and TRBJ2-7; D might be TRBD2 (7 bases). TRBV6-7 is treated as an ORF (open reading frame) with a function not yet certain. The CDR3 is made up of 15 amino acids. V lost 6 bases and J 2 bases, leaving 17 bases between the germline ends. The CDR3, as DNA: TGTGCCAGCAGAACACGGGGGGCCTCAACCTACGAGCAGTACTTC. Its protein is CASRTRGASTYEQYF.

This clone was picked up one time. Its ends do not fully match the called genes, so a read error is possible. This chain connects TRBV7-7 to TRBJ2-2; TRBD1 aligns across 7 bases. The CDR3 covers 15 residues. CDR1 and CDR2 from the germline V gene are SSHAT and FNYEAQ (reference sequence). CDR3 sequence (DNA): TGTGCTAGCAGGGACAGCAGAACGGGCACCGGGGAGCTGTTTTTT. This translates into CASRDSRTGTGELFF.